The sequence of this T cell receptor beta chain was determined in a study of response to subunit inactivated influenza vaccine. Regarding the study as a whole: T cells newly recruited by each seasonal influenza vaccination are few, the authors suggested.

TCRdb reprocessed the RT-PCR reads via MiXCR and lists one record per CDR3 protein. This table has 710,000 or so distinct CDR3 sequences, 15% to 19% appearing once. This clonotype occurred many times. Its specificity is not known. Losses at the gene ends were 6 bases for V and 2 bases for J; bases not matched to a gene: 5. The CDR3 has 16 residues. Looked up from germline, CDR1 is ENHRY and CDR2 is SYGVKD. The material sequenced was PBMCs from blood, taken 12 days after vaccination. This receptor was taken from a man aged 50-60 years who received an inactivated influenza vaccine. The V and J genes are TRBV10-3 and TRBJ2-6; 9 nucleotides match TRBD1. The CDR3 sequence: CAIRDDRGTGANVLTF. The CDR3 bases are TGTGCCATCAGAGATGACAGGGGGACTGGGGCCAACGTCCTGACTTTC.